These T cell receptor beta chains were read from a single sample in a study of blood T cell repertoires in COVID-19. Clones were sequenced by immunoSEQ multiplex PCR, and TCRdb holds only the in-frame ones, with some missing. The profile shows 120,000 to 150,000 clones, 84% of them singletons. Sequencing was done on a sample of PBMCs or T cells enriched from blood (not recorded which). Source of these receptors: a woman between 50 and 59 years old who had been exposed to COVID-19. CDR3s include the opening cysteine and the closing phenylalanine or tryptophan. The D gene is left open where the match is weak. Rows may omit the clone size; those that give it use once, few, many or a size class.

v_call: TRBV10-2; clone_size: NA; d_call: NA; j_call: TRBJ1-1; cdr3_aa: CASSDSPGQNAEAFF; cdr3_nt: TGCGCCAGCAGTGATAGCCCGGGACAAAACGCTGAAGCTTTCTTT
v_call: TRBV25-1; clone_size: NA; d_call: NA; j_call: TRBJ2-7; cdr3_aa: CASSPGGYEQYF; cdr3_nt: TGTGCCAGCAGTCCAGGAGGCTACGAGCAGTACTTC
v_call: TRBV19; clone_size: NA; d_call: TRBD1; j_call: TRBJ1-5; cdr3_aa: CATFERTGGGKQPQHF; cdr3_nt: TGTGCCACGTTTGAGCGGACAGGCGGCGGCAAGCAGCCCCAGCATTTT
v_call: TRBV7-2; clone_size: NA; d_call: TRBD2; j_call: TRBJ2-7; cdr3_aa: CASSPRTSAPYEQYF; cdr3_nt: TGTGCCAGCAGCCCCCGGACTAGTGCACCGTACGAGCAGTACTTC
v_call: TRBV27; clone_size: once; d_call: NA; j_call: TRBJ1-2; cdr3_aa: CASSLMGARGYTF; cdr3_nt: TGTGCCAGCAGTTTAATGGGGGCGCGGGGCTACACCTTC
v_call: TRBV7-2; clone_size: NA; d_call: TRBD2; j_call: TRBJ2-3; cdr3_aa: CASSGWGGPPQYF; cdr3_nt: TGTGCCAGCAGCGGTTGGGGAGGGCCTCCGCAGTATTTT
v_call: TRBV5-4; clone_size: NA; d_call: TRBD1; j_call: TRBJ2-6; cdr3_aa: CASSSGTGLSSGANVLTF; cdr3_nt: TGTGCCAGCAGCTCAGGGACAGGGTTAAGCTCTGGGGCCAACGTCCTGACTTTC
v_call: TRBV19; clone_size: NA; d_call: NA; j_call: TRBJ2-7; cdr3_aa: CASSPPGLSVEQYF; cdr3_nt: TGTGCCAGTAGTCCTCCGGGACTGTCGGTCGAGCAGTACTTC
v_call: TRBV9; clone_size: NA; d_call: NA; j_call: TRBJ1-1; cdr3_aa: CASSPGIVNTEAFF; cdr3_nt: TGTGCCAGCAGCCCAGGGATCGTGAACACTGAAGCTTTCTTT
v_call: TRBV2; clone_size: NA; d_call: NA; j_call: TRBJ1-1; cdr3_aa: CASSEGGGWTEAFF; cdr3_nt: TGTGCCAGCAGTGAGGGGGGTGGGTGGACTGAAGCTTTCTTT
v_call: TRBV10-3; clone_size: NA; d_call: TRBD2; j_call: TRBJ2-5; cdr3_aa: CAISEGLAGVEETQYF; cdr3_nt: TGTGCCATCAGTGAGGGACTAGCGGGGGTAGAAGAGACCCAGTACTTC
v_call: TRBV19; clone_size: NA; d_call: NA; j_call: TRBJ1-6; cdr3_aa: CASSIQGMSNSPLHF; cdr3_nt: TGTGCCAGTAGTATTCAGGGGATGAGTAATTCACCCCTCCACTTT
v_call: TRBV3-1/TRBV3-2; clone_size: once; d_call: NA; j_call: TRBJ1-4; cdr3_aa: CASSQGVGAHEKLFF; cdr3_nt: TGTGCCAGCAGCCAAGGGGTAGGGGCGCATGAAAAACTGTTTTTT
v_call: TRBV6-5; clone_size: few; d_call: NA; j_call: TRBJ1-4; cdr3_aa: CASSYTQGGEKLFF; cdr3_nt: TGTGCCAGCAGTTATACCCAGGGAGGTGAAAAACTGTTTTTT
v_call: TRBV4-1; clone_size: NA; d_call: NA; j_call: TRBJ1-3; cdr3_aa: CASSQRLSSGNTIYF; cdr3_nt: TGCGCCAGCAGCCAACGACTCAGCTCTGGAAACACCATATATTTT
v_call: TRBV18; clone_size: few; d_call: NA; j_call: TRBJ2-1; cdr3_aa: CASSPSARAGAYNEQFF; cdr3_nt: TGTGCCAGCTCACCTTCGGCTCGCGCAGGTGCCTACAATGAGCAGTTCTTC
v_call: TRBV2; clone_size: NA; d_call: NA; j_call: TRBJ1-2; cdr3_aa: CASSGDMNNYGYTF; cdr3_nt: TGTGCCAGCAGTGGGGACATGAATAACTATGGCTACACCTTC
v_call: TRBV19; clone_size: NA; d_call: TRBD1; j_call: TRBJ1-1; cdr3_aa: CASQPTGLFTEAFF; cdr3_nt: TGTGCCAGTCAGCCGACAGGGCTTTTCACTGAAGCTTTCTTT
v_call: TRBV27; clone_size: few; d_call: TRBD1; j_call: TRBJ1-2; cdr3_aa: CASSTVGTGKGYTF; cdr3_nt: TGTGCCAGCAGTACCGTGGGGACAGGTAAAGGCTACACCTTC
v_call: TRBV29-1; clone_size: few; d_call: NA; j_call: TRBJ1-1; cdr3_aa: CSGSNTEAFF; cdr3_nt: TGCAGCGGGAGCAACACTGAAGCTTTCTTT
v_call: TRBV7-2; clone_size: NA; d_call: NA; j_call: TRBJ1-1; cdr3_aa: CASSLGGGRVNTEAFF; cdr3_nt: TGTGCCAGCAGCTTAGGAGGGGGAAGGGTGAACACTGAAGCTTTCTTT
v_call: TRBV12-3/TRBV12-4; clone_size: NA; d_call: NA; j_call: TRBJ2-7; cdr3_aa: CAVSAGPTYEQYF; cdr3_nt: TGTGCCGTATCCGCGGGACCAACCTACGAGCAGTACTTC
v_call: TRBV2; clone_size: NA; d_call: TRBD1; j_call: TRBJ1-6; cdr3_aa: CASSEAGGVYGSLHF; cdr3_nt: TGTGCCAGCAGTGAGGCAGGGGGTGTTTACGGGTCCCTCCACTTT
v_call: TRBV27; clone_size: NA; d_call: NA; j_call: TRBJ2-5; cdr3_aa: CASSLSPTWGLETQYF; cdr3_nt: TGTGCCAGCAGTTTATCGCCCACATGGGGCCTCGAGACCCAGTACTTC
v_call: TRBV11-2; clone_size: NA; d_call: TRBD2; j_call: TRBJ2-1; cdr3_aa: CASSLFSGGVHSYNEQFF; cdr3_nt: TGTGCCAGCAGCTTATTCAGCGGGGGGGTTCACTCCTACAATGAGCAGTTCTTC
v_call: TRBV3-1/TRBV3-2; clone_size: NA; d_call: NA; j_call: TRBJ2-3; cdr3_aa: CASSQDWDSTDTQYF; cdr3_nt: TGTGCCAGCAGCCAAGATTGGGACTCCACAGATACGCAGTATTTT
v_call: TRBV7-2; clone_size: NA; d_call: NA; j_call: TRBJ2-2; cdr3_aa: CASSLRNTGELFF; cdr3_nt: TGTGCCAGCAGCTTACGTAACACCGGGGAGCTGTTTTTT
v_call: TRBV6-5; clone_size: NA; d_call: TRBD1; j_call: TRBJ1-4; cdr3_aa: CASSPFGTGNEKLFF; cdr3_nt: TGTGCCAGCTCACCTTTTGGGACAGGGAATGAAAAACTGTTTTTT
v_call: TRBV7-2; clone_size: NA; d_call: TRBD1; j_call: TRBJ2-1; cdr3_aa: CASSLASDRGNEQFF; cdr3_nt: TGTGCCAGCAGCTTAGCGAGTGACAGGGGCAATGAGCAGTTCTTC
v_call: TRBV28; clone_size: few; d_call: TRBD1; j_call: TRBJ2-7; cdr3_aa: CASSLPGGSYEQYF; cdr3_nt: TGTGCCAGCAGTTTACCAGGGGGCTCCTACGAGCAGTACTTC
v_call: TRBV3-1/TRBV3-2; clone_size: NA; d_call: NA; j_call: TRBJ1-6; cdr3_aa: CASSPGLVLHF; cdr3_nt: TGTGCCAGCAGCCCGGGACTGGTACTCCACTTT
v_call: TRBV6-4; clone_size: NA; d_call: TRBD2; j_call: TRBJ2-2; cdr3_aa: CASSPGTSVTTGELFF; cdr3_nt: TGTGCCAGCAGTCCTGGGACTAGCGTTACCACCGGGGAGCTGTTTTTT
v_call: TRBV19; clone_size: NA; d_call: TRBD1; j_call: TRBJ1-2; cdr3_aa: CASSIVGTDRGPNYGYTF; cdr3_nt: TGTGCCAGTAGTATAGTGGGGACGGACAGGGGGCCTAACTATGGCTACACCTTC
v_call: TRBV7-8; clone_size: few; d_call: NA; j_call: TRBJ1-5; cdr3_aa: CASSFLGDISPQHF; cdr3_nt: TGTGCCAGCAGCTTCCTCGGGGATATCTCGCCCCAGCATTTT
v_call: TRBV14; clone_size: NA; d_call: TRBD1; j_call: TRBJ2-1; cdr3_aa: CASSHRLTGQGKTLAYNEQFF; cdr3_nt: TGTGCCAGCAGCCATAGATTGACGGGACAGGGGAAAACTCTGGCCTACAATGAGCAGTTCTTC
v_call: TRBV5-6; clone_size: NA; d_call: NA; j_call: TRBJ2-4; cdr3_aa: CASSFTRAIQYF; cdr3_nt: TGTGCCAGCAGCTTTACGCGTGCCATTCAGTACTTC
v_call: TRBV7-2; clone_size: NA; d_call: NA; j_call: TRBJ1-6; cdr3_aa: CASSLDWGRSYNSPLHF; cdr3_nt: TGTGCCAGCAGCTTAGACTGGGGGCGATCCTATAATTCACCCCTCCACTTT
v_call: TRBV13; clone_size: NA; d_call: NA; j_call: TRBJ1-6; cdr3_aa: CASSSPTDSPLHF; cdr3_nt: TGTGCCAGCAGCTCGCCGACAGATTCACCCCTCCACTTT
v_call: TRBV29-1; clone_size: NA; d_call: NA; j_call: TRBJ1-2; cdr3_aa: CSVEERNGYTF; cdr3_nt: TGCAGCGTTGAGGAGAGGAATGGCTACACCTTC
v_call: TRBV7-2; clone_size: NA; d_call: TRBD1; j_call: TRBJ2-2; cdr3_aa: CASSRDRGQGGELFF; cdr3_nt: TGTGCCAGCAGCCGCGACAGGGGGCAAGGCGGGGAGCTGTTTTTT
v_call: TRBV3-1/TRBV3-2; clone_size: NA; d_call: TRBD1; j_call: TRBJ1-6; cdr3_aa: CASSQVGTGRSSPLHF; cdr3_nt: TGTGCCAGCAGCCAAGTGGGGACAGGGAGGAGTTCACCCCTCCACTTT
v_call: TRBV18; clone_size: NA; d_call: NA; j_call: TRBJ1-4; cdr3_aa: CASSRDSNEKLFF; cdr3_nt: TGTGCCAGCTCGCGTGACAGTAATGAAAAACTGTTTTTT
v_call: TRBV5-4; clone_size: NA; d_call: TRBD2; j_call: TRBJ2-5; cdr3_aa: CASSLISGSRRETQYF; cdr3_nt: TGTGCCAGCAGCTTGATTAGCGGGAGTAGGAGGGAGACCCAGTACTTC
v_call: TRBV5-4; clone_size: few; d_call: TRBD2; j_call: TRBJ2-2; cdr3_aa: CASSATSGGAGGELFF; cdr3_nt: TGTGCCAGCAGCGCGACTAGCGGGGGGGCCGGCGGGGAGCTGTTTTTT
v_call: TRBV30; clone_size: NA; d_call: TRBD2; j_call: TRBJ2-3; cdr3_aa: CAWSRGLAGASDTQYF; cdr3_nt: TGTGCCTGGAGTCGGGGACTAGCGGGAGCTTCAGATACGCAGTATTTT
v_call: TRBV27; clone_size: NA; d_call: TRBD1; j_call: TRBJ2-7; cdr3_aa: CASSLSGTGKQYF; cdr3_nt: TGTGCCAGCAGTTTATCGGGGACAGGGAAGCAGTACTTC
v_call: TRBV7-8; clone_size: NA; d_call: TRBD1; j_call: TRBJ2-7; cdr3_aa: CASSPIPGQGASYEQYF; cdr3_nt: TGTGCCAGCAGCCCAATACCGGGACAGGGAGCATCCTACGAGCAGTACTTC
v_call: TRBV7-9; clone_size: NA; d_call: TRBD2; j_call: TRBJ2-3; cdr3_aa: CASSPAGGESRQYF; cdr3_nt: TGTGCCAGCAGCCCGGCGGGGGGGGAGTCTCGGCAGTATTTT
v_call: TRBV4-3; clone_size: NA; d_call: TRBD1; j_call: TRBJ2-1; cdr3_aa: CASSLRDRGADEQFF; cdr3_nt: TGCGCCAGCAGCTTGCGGGACAGGGGTGCTGATGAGCAGTTCTTC